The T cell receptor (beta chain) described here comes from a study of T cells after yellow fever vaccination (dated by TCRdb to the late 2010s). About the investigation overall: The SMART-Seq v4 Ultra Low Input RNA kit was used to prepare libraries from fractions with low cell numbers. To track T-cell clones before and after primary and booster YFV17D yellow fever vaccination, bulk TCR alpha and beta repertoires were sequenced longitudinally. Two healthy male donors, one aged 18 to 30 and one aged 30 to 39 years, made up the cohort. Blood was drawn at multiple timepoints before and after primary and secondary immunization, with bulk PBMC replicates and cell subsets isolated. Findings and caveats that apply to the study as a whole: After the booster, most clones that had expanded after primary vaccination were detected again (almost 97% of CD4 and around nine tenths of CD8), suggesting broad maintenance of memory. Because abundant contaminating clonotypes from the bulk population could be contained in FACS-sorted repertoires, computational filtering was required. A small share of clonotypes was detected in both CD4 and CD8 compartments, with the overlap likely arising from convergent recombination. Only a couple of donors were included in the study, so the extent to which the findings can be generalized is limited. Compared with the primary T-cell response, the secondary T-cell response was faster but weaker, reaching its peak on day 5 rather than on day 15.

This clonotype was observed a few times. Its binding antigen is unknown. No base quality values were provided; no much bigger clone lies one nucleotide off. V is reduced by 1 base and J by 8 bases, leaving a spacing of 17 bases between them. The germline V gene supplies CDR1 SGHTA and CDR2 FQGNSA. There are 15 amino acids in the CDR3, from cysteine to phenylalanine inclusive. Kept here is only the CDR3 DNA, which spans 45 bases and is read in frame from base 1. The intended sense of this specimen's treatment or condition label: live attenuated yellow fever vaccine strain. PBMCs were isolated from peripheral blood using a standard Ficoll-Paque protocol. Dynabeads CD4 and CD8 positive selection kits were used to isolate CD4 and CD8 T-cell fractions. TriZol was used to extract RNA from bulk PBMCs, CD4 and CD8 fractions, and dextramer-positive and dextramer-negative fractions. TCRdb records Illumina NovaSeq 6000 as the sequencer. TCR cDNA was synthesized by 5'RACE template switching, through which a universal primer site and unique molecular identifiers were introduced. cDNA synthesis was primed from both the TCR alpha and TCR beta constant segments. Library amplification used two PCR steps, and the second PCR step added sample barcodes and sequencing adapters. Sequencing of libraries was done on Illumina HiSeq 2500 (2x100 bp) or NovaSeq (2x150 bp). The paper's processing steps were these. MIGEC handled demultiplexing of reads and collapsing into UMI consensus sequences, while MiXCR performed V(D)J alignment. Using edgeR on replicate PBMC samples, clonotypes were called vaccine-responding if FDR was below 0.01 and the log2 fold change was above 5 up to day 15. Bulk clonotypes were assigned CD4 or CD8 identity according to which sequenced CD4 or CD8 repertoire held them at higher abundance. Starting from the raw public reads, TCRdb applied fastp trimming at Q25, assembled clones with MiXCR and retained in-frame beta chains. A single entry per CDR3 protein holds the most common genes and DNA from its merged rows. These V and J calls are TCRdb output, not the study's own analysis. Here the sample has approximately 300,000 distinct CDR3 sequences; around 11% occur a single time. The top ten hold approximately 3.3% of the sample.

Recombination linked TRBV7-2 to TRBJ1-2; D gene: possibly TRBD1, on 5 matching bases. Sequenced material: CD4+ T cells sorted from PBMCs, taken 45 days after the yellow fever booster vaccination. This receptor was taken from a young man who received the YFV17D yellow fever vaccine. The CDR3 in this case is CASSLVVVGVWGYTF. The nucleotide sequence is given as TGTGCCAGCAGCTTAGTGGTCGTGGGGGTTTGGGGCTACACCTTC.